This passage covers 21 T cell receptor beta chains from one sample sequenced in a study of T-cell memory formation after mild COVID-19. TCRdb re-analysed the 5' RACE reads in MiXCR, keeping a single row per CDR3 protein. The table includes approximately 500,000 distinct CDR3 sequences, approximately 23% detected once. Material: PBMCs or a T cell subset sorted from them (not recorded which). These receptors came from an adult woman who had mild COVID-19 (a few samples of this study predate the infection). Cell type and time point are not known.

The gene calls are TRBV20-1 and TRBJ2-3; D possibly matches TRBD1 or TRBD2 (6 bases each). The CDR3 totals 14 residues. V was trimmed by 3 bases and J by 4 bases, leaving 14 bases between them. Germline V gives CDR1 DFQATT, CDR2 SNEGSKA (reference sequence). CDR3 in DNA: TGCAGTGCTAGTAGTTGGAGGGGGGCAGATACGCAGTATTTT. It specifies CSASSWRGADTQYF.

The chain recombines TRBV18 with TRBJ2-1; D might be TRBD1 (6 bases). The length of the CDR3 is 14 residues. The germline V and J ends were trimmed by 4 bases and 5 bases, with 12 bases remaining between them. Germline CDR1 and CDR2: KGHSH and LQKENI. The CDR3 reads CASSLATGHNEQFF. CDR3 coding DNA: TGTGCCAGCTCACTGGCCACAGGGCACAATGAGCAGTTCTTC. The whole variable domain, filled in from reference TRBV18 and TRBJ2-1, reads NAGVMQNPRHLVRRRGQEARLRCSPMKGHSHVYWYRQLPEEGLKFMVYLQKENIIDESGMPKERFSAEFPKEGPSILRIQQVVRGDSAAYFCASSLATGHNEQFFGPGTRLTVL.

The chain links TRBV19 to TRBJ2-7, with TRBD2 matching 8 bases. The junction had 7 bases not matched to a gene; V was cut back by 3 bases and J by 3 bases. This CDR3 comprises 15 residues. The V gene's germline CDR1 is LNHDA and CDR2 SQIVND (reference sequence). As DNA, the CDR3 is TGTGCCAGTAGTATCGGGGGGGCCGGGATCTACGAGCAGTACTTC. It translates to CASSIGGAGIYEQYF.

The gene calls are TRBV12-3 or TRBV12-4 and TRBJ2-2; the match to TRBD2 covers 7 bases. V dropped 7 bases and J dropped 2; count of bases not matched to a gene: 7. The CDR3 totals 15 residues. CDR3 sequence reads: CASIAGEFNTGELFF. In nucleotides, the CDR3 is TGTGCCAGCATTGCGGGGGAGTTTAACACCGGGGAGCTGTTTTTT.

The V and J genes are TRBV5-6 and TRBJ2-1, with D uncertain. Between the trimmed V and J ends, which lost 4 bases and 4 bases, there was a span of 12 bases. The CDR3 totals 14 residues. Germline CDR1 SGHDT, CDR2 YYEEEE. The CDR3 nucleotides read TGTGCCAGCAGCGCCCCCTTGCAATACAATGAGCAGTTCTTC. It specifies CASSAPLQYNEQFF.

The V gene is TRBV6-1, the J gene TRBJ1-1; no clear D gene. CDR1 and CDR2 from the germline V gene are MNHNS and SASEGT. The CDR3 extends over 11 amino acids. Trimming removed 7 bases from V and 1 base from J, with 4 bases in between. The CDR3 region is CASTTNTEAFF. CDR3 nucleotide sequence: TGTGCCAGCACGACGAACACTGAAGCTTTCTTT.

The chain is built from TRBV19 and TRBJ1-5; D remains ambiguous. The CDR3 covers 14 residues. Germline V gene data show CDR1 as LNHDA and CDR2 as SQIVND (reference sequence). V was cut by 2 bases and J by 0 bases, with 5 bases left in between. CDR3 coding DNA: TGTGCCAGTAGTATAAGGGATAGCAATCAGCCCCAGCATTTT. Encoded protein: CASSIRDSNQPQHF.

The chain couples TRBV5-1 to TRBJ1-2, with TRBD1 matching 9 bases. The V gene's germline CDR1 is SGHRS and CDR2 YFSETQ. V trimming: 0 bases; J trimming: 4 bases; junction bases outside the gene matches: 7. The CDR3 runs 16 residues. The CDR3 region is CASSLAGQGFLYGYTF. DNA of the CDR3: TGCGCCAGCAGCTTGGCAGGACAGGGGTTCCTCTATGGCTACACCTTC.

V gene TRBV7-8 combines with J gene TRBJ2-3, with 8 bases fitting TRBD2. Germline V lookup: CDR1 SGHVS, CDR2 FQNEAQ. The CDR3 contains 22 residues. V gave up 1 base and J gave up 0 bases; unmatched junction bases: 21. CDR3: CASSLVVFALAAIKTSTDTQYF. The CDR3 nucleotides read TGTGCCAGCAGCTTAGTTGTTTTCGCACTAGCGGCAATTAAGACTAGCACAGATACGCAGTATTTT.

The J gene is TRBJ2-3, the V gene TRBV25-1, with 12 positions matching TRBD2. This CDR3 is 16 amino acids long. V shed 3 bases, J shed 2 bases, and the junction held 3 bases outside the gene matches. Looked up from germline, CDR1 is MGHDK and CDR2 is SYGVNS. CDR3 coding DNA: TGTGCCAGCAGTGAGCGGACTAGCGGGAACACAGATACGCAGTATTTT. Protein sequence: CASSERTSGNTDTQYF.

V and J are TRBV20-1 and TRBJ2-7; D tentatively fits TRBD1 or TRBD2 (6 bases each). Germline V CDR1 and CDR2: DFQATT, SNEGSKA (reference sequence). CDR3 length: 20 residues. Deletions cut 3 bases from V and 0 bases from J, with 30 bases between. The DNA of the CDR3 is TGCAGTGCTAGGGGCCCTACGCGGGACACAGGCTTGCCTTACTCCTACGAGCAGTACTTC. Its protein is CSARGPTRDTGLPYSYEQYF.

J is TRBJ2-3 and V is TRBV6-1; D not resolved. The CDR3 contains 14 residues. V lost 4 bases to trimming and J lost 3 bases, with 11 bases between them. Germline assignment: CDR1 MNHNS and CDR2 SASEGT. DNA of the CDR3: TGTGCCAGCAGTGCGAGCCTCGAGACAGATACGCAGTATTTT. It is translated as CASSASLETDTQYF.

The chain carries TRBV5-1 and TRBJ2-7, with D perhaps given as TRBD1 or TRBD2 (5 bases each). Trimming shortened V by 4 bases and J by 5 bases, and 25 bases separated the two germline ends. The CDR3 covers 17 residues. CDR1 is SGHRS and CDR2 is YFSETQ in the germline V gene. Written as DNA, the CDR3 is TGCGCCAGCAGCACCCCTGAGGGGCGGCGCGGAGGTGACGAGCAGTACTTC. Protein sequence: CASSTPEGRRGGDEQYF.

This chain joins TRBV7-2 and TRBJ1-5, with a possible D match to TRBD1 (5 bases). Germline assignment: CDR1 SGHTA and CDR2 FQGNSA. This CDR3 contains 13 residues. Trimming removed 5 bases from V and 4 bases from J, with 9 bases in between. CDR3 residues: CASSRGTNQPQHF. The CDR3 coding sequence is TGTGCCAGCAGCCGGGGGACGAATCAGCCCCAGCATTTT.

This clonotype came up a few times. The V gene is TRBV7-2, the J gene TRBJ2-2; 10 positions match TRBD1. This CDR3 has 18 residues. The germline V gene encodes CDR1 SGHTA and CDR2 FQGNSA. The junction had 9 bases not matched to a gene; V was cut back by 5 bases and J by 0 bases. CDR3 region: CASSNPIGQGANTGELFF. CDR3 coding DNA: TGTGCCAGCAGCAATCCCATTGGACAGGGGGCGAACACCGGGGAGCTGTTTTTT.

The J gene is TRBJ2-3, the V gene TRBV7-6; 7 bases align to TRBD1. The junction had 5 bases not matched to a gene; V was cut back by 5 bases and J by 0 bases. This CDR3 has 15 residues. CDR1 and CDR2 from the germline V gene are SGHVS and FNYEAQ. The CDR3 here is CASSPQTGSTDTQYF. CDR3 DNA: TGTGCCAGCAGCCCCCAGACAGGGAGCACAGATACGCAGTATTTT.

This clonotype was picked up a small number of times. The V call is TRBV30, the J call TRBJ2-1, with D unresolved. The CDR3 is made up of 13 amino acids. Germline V gene data show CDR1 as GTSNPN and CDR2 as SVGIG (reference sequence). V was clipped by 0 bases and J by 9 bases, with 12 bases between them. The CDR3: CAWSVPLLGEQFF. The CDR3 DNA reads TGTGCCTGGAGTGTACCACTCCTTGGTGAGCAGTTCTTC.

This chain links TRBV30 with TRBJ1-1; 10 bases map to TRBD1. The V gene's germline CDR1 is GTSNPN and CDR2 SVGIG (reference sequence). Trimming cost V 5 bases and J 7 bases; bases outside gene matches: 1. CDR3 length equals 11 residues. CDR3 sequence reads: CAWGQGVEAFF. CDR3 DNA: TGTGCCTGGGGACAGGGGGTTGAAGCTTTCTTT.

The CDR3 region is CASEKNTEAFF. The CDR3 nucleotides read TGTGCCAGCGAAAAGAACACTGAAGCTTTCTTT. The chain joins TRBV28 to TRBJ1-1; no reliable D call. The CDR3 has 11 amino acids. Trimming removed 8 bases from V and 1 base from J, with 5 bases in between. The V gene's germline CDR1 is MDHEN and CDR2 SYDVKM.

This clonotype was found many times. V usage is TRBV2 and J usage is TRBJ2-1; weak D call: TRBD2 (6 bases). Between the trimmed V and J ends, which lost 2 bases and 6 bases, there was a span of 14 bases. The CDR3 contains 15 residues. The germline V gene has CDR1 SNHLY and CDR2 FYNNEI. The CDR3 DNA reads TGTGCCAGCAGTGAACAGGTGACTAGGGGCAATGAGCAGTTCTTC. Translating gives CASSEQVTRGNEQFF.

The DNA of the CDR3 is TGTGCCAGCAGCTCGCAATATGGCTACACCTTC. Translating it yields CASSSQYGYTF. V usage is TRBV7-9 and J usage is TRBJ1-2; D is unresolved. From germline, CDR1 is SEHNR and CDR2 FQNEAQ (reference sequence). V shed 4 bases and J shed 5 bases, with 5 bases lying between them. This CDR3 is built from 11 residues. The whole variable domain, filled in from reference TRBV7-9 and TRBJ1-2, reads DTGVSQNPRHKITKRGQNVTFRCDPISEHNRLYWYRQTLGQGPEFLTYFQNEAQLEKSRLLSDRFSAERPKGSFSTLEIQRTEQGDSAMYLCASSSQYGYTFGSGTRLTVV.